A single sample gave rise to the 7 T cell receptor beta chains below, sequenced in a study of CD8 T cells in Susac syndrome. RNA was extracted with the RNeasy kit, and a quantity of roughly 0.45 to 1 ug was reverse transcribed using random hexamers. TCRdb reanalysed the immunoSEQ multiplex PCR reads using MiXCR and keeps one entry per CDR3 protein. This repertoire shows approximately 150,000 distinct CDR3 sequences, 93% found once; its top ten account for approximately 0.14%. The sequenced material came from CD4+ T cells from PBMCs. These receptors all stem from a human donor in good health.

This rearrangement joins TRBV2 to TRBJ2-5; D not resolved. V lost 4 bases and J 3 bases, leaving 9 bases between the germline ends. The CDR3 has 13 residues. The germline gives CDR1 SNHLY, CDR2 FYNNEI. The CDR3 sequence: CASSVNIKETQYF. CDR3 in DNA: TGTGCCAGCAGTGTAAATATCAAAGAGACCCAGTACTTC.

The gene calls are TRBV7-9 and TRBJ1-2; 11 nucleotides line up with TRBD1. Germline V lookup: CDR1 SEHNR, CDR2 FQNEAQ (reference sequence). CDR3 length: 16 residues. J gave up 2 bases and V 5 bases, and 7 bases lay outside the gene matches. Here the CDR3 DNA reads TGTGCCAGCAGCGTTGGACAGGGGGCGCGGAACTATGGCTACACCTTC. Translating gives CASSVGQGARNYGYTF. The whole variable domain, filled in from reference TRBV7-9 and TRBJ1-2, reads DTGVSQNPRHKITKRGQNVTFRCDPISEHNRLYWYRQTLGQGPEFLTYFQNEAQLEKSRLLSDRFSAERPKGSFSTLEIQRTEQGDSAMYLCASSVGQGARNYGYTFGSGTRLTVV.

The gene calls are TRBV10-3 and TRBJ2-7; weak D call: TRBD1 (6 bases). Trimming cost V 3 bases and J 3 bases, with 12 bases left between them. This CDR3 is 14 amino acids long. Germline lookup yields CDR1 ENHRY and CDR2 SYGVKD. CDR3 protein: CAISDPTGIYEQYF. The CDR3 nucleotides are TGTGCCATCAGTGACCCCACAGGGATCTACGAGCAGTACTTC.

The J gene is TRBJ1-1, the V gene TRBV7-2; no clear D gene. Trimming removed 1 base at V and 5 bases at J, with 14 bases between. The CDR3 totals 15 residues. The germline CDR1 and CDR2 sequences are SGHTA and FQGNSA. CDR3 residues: CASSLEGNLGTEAFF. Written as DNA, the CDR3 is TGTGCCAGCAGCTTAGAAGGGAATCTTGGTACTGAAGCTTTCTTT.

The V call is TRBV20-1, the J call TRBJ1-1; D gene ambiguous. Germline-derived CDR1 and CDR2 are DFQATT and SNEGSKA (reference sequence). Trimming removed 2 bases from V and 1 base from J, with 5 bases in between. CDR3 length: 12 residues. CDR3 DNA sequence: TGCAGTGCTAGAAGGCAGAACACTGAAGCTTTCTTT. It encodes CSARRQNTEAFF.

CDR3 protein: CASSQDPGAGANVLTF. CDR3 coding DNA: TGCGCCAGCAGCCAAGATCCGGGGGCTGGGGCCAACGTCCTGACTTTC. This chain connects TRBV4-1 to TRBJ2-6; TRBD2 might be the D (6 bases). In germline, CDR1 is MGHRA, CDR2 YSYEKL. The V and J ends lost 0 bases and 2 bases respectively, with 8 bases between them. The CDR3 contains 16 residues.

The CDR3 bases are TGTGCCAGCAGATCCGAGGGGCCCCAGCATTTT. Amino acid sequence: CASRSEGPQHF. The chain carries TRBV2 and TRBJ1-5; D gene ambiguous. The CDR3 length is 11 residues. CDR1 and CDR2 from the germline V gene are SNHLY and FYNNEI. V dropped 6 bases and J dropped 9 bases, with 9 bases sitting between them. Filled out from reference TRBV2 and TRBJ1-5, the complete variable domain reads EPEVTQTPSHQVTQMGQEVILRCVPISNHLYFYWYRQILGQKVEFLVSFYNNEISEKSEIFDDQFSVERPDGSNFTLKIRSTKLEDSAMYFCASRSEGPQHFGDGTRLSIL.